The next 26 T cell receptor beta chains were all read from a single sample in a study of blood T cell repertoires in COVID-19. Repertoires were generated with immunoSEQ multiplex PCR, while TCRdb's copy carries only in-frame clones and drops some. Among under 12,000 clones listed, approximately 88% were seen once. Sample: peripheral blood. These receptors were taken from a human donor in a cohort sampled during active COVID-19.

The rearrangement links TRBV5-4 to TRBJ2-7; 14 bases are shared with TRBD2. This CDR3 has 15 residues. Germline V lookup: CDR1 SGHNT, CDR2 YYREEE (reference sequence). The junction had 4 bases not matched to a gene; V was cut back by 4 bases and J by 4 bases. This chain's CDR3 is CASSLGLAGEYEQYF. As DNA, the CDR3 is TGTGCCAGCAGCCTGGGACTAGCGGGAGAGTACGAGCAGTACTTC.

The chain combines TRBV28 with TRBJ1-2; no firm D call. CDR1 and CDR2 from the germline V gene are MDHEN and SYDVKM. The CDR3 consists of 11 residues. V lost 8 bases and J lost 0, with 4 bases in between. As DNA, the CDR3 is TGTGCCAGCGCAGCTAACTATGGCTACACCTTC. The encoded protein is CASAANYGYTF.

This clone was seen a few times. This CDR3 reads CASNLRGDGYTF. In DNA form, the CDR3 reads TGTGCCAGCAATCTCAGGGGGGATGGCTACACCTTC. The chain is built from TRBV2 and TRBJ1-2, with 7 bases that match TRBD1. V gave up 7 bases and J gave up 6 bases; unmatched junction bases: 5. Per germline, CDR1 SNHLY and CDR2 FYNNEI. CDR3 length equals 12 residues.

This chain connects TRBV24-1 to TRBJ2-3; 8 bases map to TRBD2. The CDR3 has 17 amino acids. Trimming at V came to 5 bases and at J to 6 bases, leaving 15 bases not matched to a gene. Germline V gene data show CDR1 as KGHDR and CDR2 as SFDVKD. The chain's CDR3 is CATSAGLAGPLRDTQYF. For the CDR3, the DNA is TGTGCCACCAGTGCGGGTCTAGCGGGCCCCCTCCGGGATACGCAGTATTTT.

This clone has more than one count but fewer than ten. This chain links TRBV2 with TRBJ2-3, with 9 bases fitting TRBD2. Germline CDR1 is SNHLY and CDR2 is FYNNEI. CDR3 size: 16 residues. With V trimmed by 9 bases and J by 4 bases, 14 bases remained unmatched. CDR3 sequence: CASSELGSGRSDTQYF. CDR3 in DNA: TGTGCCAGTTCCGAATTGGGTAGCGGGAGATCAGATACGCAGTATTTT.

The rearrangement links TRBV2 to TRBJ1-2; 9 bases agree with TRBD1. The trim removed 6 bases at V and 4 bases at J, leaving 9 bases unmatched. This CDR3 has 15 amino acids. Germline V gene data show CDR1 as SNHLY and CDR2 as FYNNEI. The CDR3 is CASRAGTGTFYGYTF. The CDR3 nucleotides are TGTGCCAGCAGAGCTGGGACAGGGACTTTCTATGGCTACACCTTC.

The chain combines TRBV6-5 with TRBJ2-7, with D uncertain. This CDR3 spans 15 amino acids. Trimming took off 5 bases at V and 4 bases at J, with 18 bases between the two ends. Germline V lookup: CDR1 MNHEY, CDR2 SVGAGI. The CDR3, as DNA: TGTGCCAGCAGTCCTAACTATATTTCCCCATACGAGCAGTACTTC. Its translation: CASSPNYISPYEQYF.

The chain combines TRBV7-2 with TRBJ1-2, with TRBD1 matching 10 bases. V was clipped by 5 bases and J by 5 bases; unmatched bases: 8. The CDR3 is 15 residues long. Germline V gene lookup returns CDR1 SGHTA and CDR2 FQGNSA. CDR3 nucleotides: TGTGCCAGCAGCCCAGGACAGGGGGTAAATTATGGCTACACCTTC. Its translation is CASSPGQGVNYGYTF.

This clone has a single count. The chain links TRBV24-1 to TRBJ2-5; 8 positions match TRBD1. J was trimmed by 10 bases and V by 4 bases; bases with no gene match: 4. In germline, CDR1 is KGHDR, CDR2 SFDVKD. The CDR3 length is 12 residues. CDR3 in DNA: TGTGCCACCAGTGACCGTGGGACAGGCCAGTACTTC. It codes for CATSDRGTGQYF.

This clone was seen only once. The genes are TRBV5-5 and TRBJ2-3; the D gene is possibly TRBD1 (6 bases). CDR3 length: 16 amino acids. CDR1 and CDR2 from the germline V gene are SGHKS and YYEKEE (reference sequence). Trimming took off 2 bases at V and 1 base at J, with 14 bases between the two ends. DNA of the CDR3: TGTGCCAGCAGCTTCCTAGGGGGTGGGGGCACAGATACGCAGTATTTT. This codes for CASSFLGGGGTDTQYF.

The V and J genes are TRBV15 and TRBJ1-2, with D perhaps matching TRBD1 (5 bases). The CDR3 is 16 amino acids. V was pared by 8 bases and J by 1 base, with 20 bases between. Germline V lookup: CDR1 LNHNV, CDR2 YYDKDF (reference sequence). This CDR3 is CATADRVSWYNYGYTF. CDR3 nucleotides: TGTGCCACCGCCGACAGAGTTTCTTGGTATAACTATGGCTACACCTTC.

In its sample, this clone was seen a few times. The V gene is TRBV6-2 or TRBV6-3, the J gene TRBJ2-4, with TRBD1 as a possible D gene (6 bases). CDR1 and CDR2 from the germline V gene are MNHEY and SVGEGT. V lost 4 bases, J lost 2 bases, and 18 bases lay in between. The CDR3 contains 17 residues. The CDR3 reads CASSSPQGPATKNIQYF. The CDR3 DNA is TGTGCCAGCAGTTCCCCACAGGGTCCCGCTACCAAAAACATTCAGTACTTC.

The chain joins TRBV3-1 (or the pseudogene TRBV3-2) to TRBJ2-7; D is possibly TRBD2 (6 bases). The germline V and J ends were trimmed by 0 bases and 7 bases, with 13 bases remaining between them. Germline V CDR1 and CDR2: LGHDT, YNNKEL (reference sequence). This CDR3 region has 14 residues. CDR3 protein: CASSQEGTEGEQYF. The CDR3 bases are TGTGCCAGCAGCCAAGAAGGGACTGAGGGGGAGCAGTACTTC.

The chain links TRBV5-1 to TRBJ2-3; TRBD2 matches 9 bases. The CDR3 is 15 residues long. V shed 4 bases and J 2 bases; nucleotides not matched to a gene: 5. Germline V gene sequence: CDR1 SGHRS, CDR2 YFSETQ. CDR3 nucleotide sequence: TGCGCCAGCAGCCTAGCGGGAAGATTCACAGATACGCAGTATTTT. Its translation is CASSLAGRFTDTQYF. The full variable domain, its missing parts supplied by reference TRBV5-1 and TRBJ2-3, is KAGVTQTPRYLIKTRGQQVTLSCSPISGHRSVSWYQQTPGQGLQFLFEYFSETQRNKGNFPGRFSGRQFSNSRSEMNVSTLELGDSALYLCASSLAGRFTDTQYFGPGTRLTVL.

This chain links TRBV2 with TRBJ1-6, with D tentatively TRBD1 (6 bases). This CDR3 has 15 amino acids. V lost 9 bases to trimming and J lost 4 bases, with 16 bases between them. Germline CDR1 is SNHLY and CDR2 is FYNNEI. CDR3: CASTTGQIYNSPLHF. CDR3 DNA sequence: TGTGCCAGTACTACGGGACAAATATATAATTCACCCCTCCACTTT.

V gene TRBV25-1 combines with J gene TRBJ1-3; the match to TRBD1 covers 7 bases. CDR3 size: 15 residues. The junction had 3 bases not matched to a gene; V was cut back by 1 base and J by 3 bases. Per the germline V gene, CDR1 is MGHDK and CDR2 is SYGVNS. The CDR3 coding sequence is TGTGCCAGCAGTGAATTAGGGACAGATGGAAACACCATATATTTT. Translating gives CASSELGTDGNTIYF.

The chain combines TRBV4-1 with TRBJ1-1, with 7 bases that match TRBD1. CDR3 length: 13 amino acids. Germline CDR1 and CDR2: MGHRA and YSYEKL. The trim removed 3 bases at V and 11 bases at J, leaving 9 bases unmatched. CDR3 bases: TGCGCCAGCAGCCAGGAATCGACAGGGCGGGCTTTCTTT. This codes for CASSQESTGRAFF.

The V and J genes are TRBV18 and TRBJ1-1, with 8 bases that match TRBD1. With 8 bases clipped from V and 1 base from J, the junction kept 3 bases outside the gene matches. This CDR3 region has 13 residues. CDR1 and CDR2 (germline): KGHSH, LQKENI. The CDR3 loop is CASAGQGNTEAFF. The CDR3 nucleotides are TGTGCCAGCGCCGGACAGGGGAACACTGAAGCTTTCTTT.

This clone occurred once. The chain carries TRBV9 and TRBJ2-2, with 11 bases fitting TRBD2. The germline V gene has CDR1 SGDLS and CDR2 YYNGEE. Trimming at V came to 5 bases and at J to 0 bases, leaving 6 bases not matched to a gene. The CDR3 has 17 amino acids. In DNA form, the CDR3 reads TGTGCCAGCAGAGGGACTAGCGGAGGGGCGAACACCGGGGAGCTGTTTTTT. Amino acid sequence: CASRGTSGGANTGELFF. The full variable domain, its missing parts supplied by reference TRBV9 and TRBJ2-2, is DSGVTQTPKHLITATGQRVTLRCSPRSGDLSVYWYQQSLDQGLQFLIQYYNGEERAKGNILERFSAQQFPDLHSELNLSSLELGDSALYFCASRGTSGGANTGELFFGEGSRLTVL.

This rearrangement joins TRBV5-5 to TRBJ2-7, with 10 bases that match TRBD2. The V and J ends lost 4 bases and 3 bases, in that order; junction bases with no gene match: 10. Germline lookup yields CDR1 SGHKS and CDR2 YYEKEE (reference sequence). This CDR3 comprises 16 residues. The CDR3 is CASSTGGLAGVYEQYF. The CDR3 DNA follows: TGTGCCAGCAGCACCGGGGGTCTAGCGGGAGTCTACGAGCAGTACTTC. Supplemented by reference TRBV5-5 and TRBJ2-7, the full variable domain reads DAGVTQSPTHLIKTRGQQVTLRCSPISGHKSVSWYQQVLGQGPQFIFQYYEKEERGRGNFPDRFSARQFPNYSSELNVNALLLGDSALYLCASSTGGLAGVYEQYFGPGTRLTVT.

This clone has more than one count but fewer than ten. V usage is TRBV28 and J usage is TRBJ2-1; 7 nucleotides line up with TRBD2. Germline CDR1 reads MDHEN; CDR2 reads SYDVKM. The CDR3 is made up of 18 amino acids. Losses at the gene ends were 3 bases for V and 4 bases for J; bases not matched to a gene: 15. The CDR3 spells CASSFGEWASGKYNEQFF. In DNA form, the CDR3 reads TGTGCCAGCAGTTTCGGCGAGTGGGCTAGCGGAAAATACAATGAGCAGTTCTTC.

This chain connects TRBV24-1 to TRBJ2-2; D unclear. From germline, CDR1 is KGHDR and CDR2 SFDVKD. Trimming took off 9 bases at V and 6 bases at J, with 16 bases between the two ends. CDR3 length: 14 residues. The CDR3 reads CATARMSSAGELFF. The DNA of the CDR3 is TGTGCCACCGCCCGAATGAGTTCCGCCGGGGAGCTGTTTTTT.

This chain uses TRBV5-8 with TRBJ2-7, with D tentatively TRBD1 (5 bases). V was trimmed by 1 base and J by 3 bases, leaving 14 bases between them. The CDR3 totals 15 residues. Germline lookup yields CDR1 SGHTS and CDR2 YDEGEE. CDR3 bases: TGTGCCAGCAGCTTGTTCGGTGGCAGGGACTACGAGCAGTACTTC. Amino acid sequence: CASSLFGGRDYEQYF. The full variable domain, its missing parts supplied by reference TRBV5-8 and TRBJ2-7, is EAGVTQSPTHLIKTRGQQATLRCSPISGHTSVYWYQQALGLGLQFLLWYDEGEERNRGNFPPRFSGRQFPNYSSELNVNALELEDSALYLCASSLFGGRDYEQYFGPGTRLTVT.

The chain recombines TRBV28 with TRBJ2-7; 7 bases agree with TRBD1. V was clipped by 6 bases and J by 3 bases; unmatched bases: 8. The CDR3 covers 14 residues. Germline CDR1 MDHEN, CDR2 SYDVKM. The CDR3 is CASRSTGLGYEQYF. The CDR3 nucleotides read TGTGCCAGCAGGTCGACAGGGTTAGGCTACGAGCAGTACTTC.

This chain links TRBV7-2 with TRBJ2-7, with D possibly TRBD2 on 6 matching bases. V lost 0 bases and J lost 9, with 24 bases in between. The V gene's germline CDR1 is SGHTA and CDR2 FQGNSA. CDR3 length: 17 residues. As DNA, the CDR3 is TGTGCCAGCAGCTTAGCGTTTGGGGGGAGAGGGGTTGAGGGGCAGTACTTC. Its translation is CASSLAFGGRGVEGQYF.

V gene TRBV5-5 combines with J gene TRBJ1-1; the match to TRBD1 covers 9 bases. The CDR3 runs 15 residues. The germline V gene encodes CDR1 SGHKS and CDR2 YYEKEE (reference sequence). V lost 3 bases to trimming and J lost 4 bases; unmatched junction nucleotides: 7. The CDR3 spells CASSWTGQGSTEAFF. CDR3 in DNA: TGTGCCAGCAGCTGGACAGGACAGGGGAGCACTGAAGCTTTCTTT.